The entry below gives a single T cell receptor beta chain sequence along with its context. Looked up from germline, CDR1 is LGHDT and CDR2 is YNNKEL (reference sequence). The V and J ends lost 5 bases and 3 bases respectively, with 10 bases between them. The CDR3 contains 13 residues. The sample originates from a study of patients and donors after allogeneic stem cell transplantation. TCRdb re-called the RT-PCR reads with MiXCR, one entry per CDR3 protein. The sample carries some 6,800 distinct CDR3 sequences, approximately 11% recorded once. The chain combines TRBV3-1 with TRBJ2-5; no reliable D call. Source material: blood, either unsorted or a sorted T cell fraction (not recorded which). The clonotype comes from a human donor who was either an allogeneic HSCT recipient or a stem cell or donor lymphocyte infusion donor (not recorded which). It is not recorded whose cells these are; they may come from a transplant donor. CDR3 nucleotides: TGTGCCAGCAGCGAAGGCCAGAAAGAGACCCAGTACTTC. As protein: CASSEGQKETQYF.